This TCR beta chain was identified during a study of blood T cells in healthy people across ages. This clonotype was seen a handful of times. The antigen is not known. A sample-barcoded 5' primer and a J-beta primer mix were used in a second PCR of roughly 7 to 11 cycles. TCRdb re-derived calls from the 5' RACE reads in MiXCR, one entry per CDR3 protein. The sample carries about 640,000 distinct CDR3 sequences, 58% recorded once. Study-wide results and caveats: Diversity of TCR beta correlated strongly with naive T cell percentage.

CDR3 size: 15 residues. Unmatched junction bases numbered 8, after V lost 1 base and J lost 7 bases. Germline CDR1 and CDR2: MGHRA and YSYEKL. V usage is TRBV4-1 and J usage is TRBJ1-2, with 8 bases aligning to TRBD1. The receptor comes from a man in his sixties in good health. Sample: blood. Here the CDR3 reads CASSQGENRGGGYTF. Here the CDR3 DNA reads TGCGCCAGCAGCCAAGGCGAGAACAGGGGGGGTGGCTACACCTTC.